These 31 T cell receptor beta chains share one sample of origin, sequenced in a study of blood T cell repertoires in COVID-19. Sequencing used immunoSEQ multiplex PCR; TCRdb keeps in-frame clones, though not all of them. Of approximately 270,000 clones listed, 70% to 90% are singletons. Sequenced input: PBMCs or T cells enriched from blood (not recorded which). The receptors here all came from a man aged 40-50 years who had recovered from COVID-19.

The CDR3 DNA reads TGTGCCATCAGTGACGCGATATCCGGGGCCAACGTCCTGACTTTC. Its translation is CAISDAISGANVLTF. The chain is built from TRBV10-3 and TRBJ2-6; the D is unclear. The CDR3 sequence is 15 residues long. V gave up 3 bases and J gave up 4 bases, with 10 bases separating them. Per the germline V gene, CDR1 is ENHRY and CDR2 is SYGVKD.

The chain carries TRBV5-1 and TRBJ2-7, with 7 bases that match TRBD1. The CDR3 runs 12 residues. With 7 bases clipped from V and 4 bases from J, the junction kept 5 bases outside the gene matches. The germline V gene has CDR1 SGHRS and CDR2 YFSETQ. The CDR3 sequence: CASAGDSYEQYF. The CDR3, as DNA: TGCGCCAGCGCAGGGGACAGTTACGAGCAGTACTTC.

The chain uses TRBV4-1 and TRBJ1-1; D is unresolved. This CDR3 contains 13 residues. Trimming took 0 bases from V and 11 from J, leaving 13 bases between them. Germline assignment: CDR1 MGHRA and CDR2 YSYEKL. The CDR3: CASSQDLGRWAFF. Here the CDR3 DNA reads TGCGCCAGCAGCCAAGATCTTGGGAGGTGGGCTTTCTTT.

DNA of the CDR3: TGTGCCAGCAGTTCACTAGCGGGAGTGGTAGATACGCAGTATTTT. Translation: CASSSLAGVVDTQYF. This sequence joins TRBV27 and TRBJ2-3, with 11 bases aligning to TRBD2. J lost 5 bases, V lost 4 bases, and 5 bases had no gene match. From germline, CDR1 is MNHEY and CDR2 SMNVEV (reference sequence). The length of the CDR3 is 15 residues.

The rearrangement links TRBV18 to TRBJ2-7; 11 nucleotides align to TRBD2. The trim removed 2 bases at V and 1 base at J, leaving 4 bases unmatched. CDR3 length: 16 amino acids. The germline CDR1 and CDR2 sequences are KGHSH and LQKENI. The CDR3 DNA sequence: TGTGCCAGCTCACCAGAACTAGCGGGGGCTTCCTACGAGCAGTACTTC. Protein: CASSPELAGASYEQYF. Full variable domain (rest looked up from reference TRBV18 and TRBJ2-7): NAGVMQNPRHLVRRRGQEARLRCSPMKGHSHVYWYRQLPEEGLKFMVYLQKENIIDESGMPKERFSAEFPKEGPSILRIQQVVRGDSAAYFCASSPELAGASYEQYFGPGTRLTVT.

V usage is TRBV9 and J usage is TRBJ2-3; a possible D gene is TRBD2 (5 bases). This CDR3 is built from 15 residues. Between the trimmed V and J ends, which lost 3 bases and 3 bases, there was a span of 14 bases. Germline-derived CDR1 and CDR2 are SGDLS and YYNGEE. CDR3 bases: TGTGCCAGCAGCGCTACCGGACTGCAAACAGATACGCAGTATTTT. Protein: CASSATGLQTDTQYF.

The J gene is TRBJ2-1, the V gene TRBV19; 13 bases are a match to TRBD2. V shed 6 bases, J shed 0 bases, and the junction held 11 bases outside the gene matches. Germline CDR1 reads LNHDA; CDR2 reads SQIVND (reference sequence). CDR3 length equals 19 residues. CDR3 sequence (DNA): TGTGCCAGTAGCAATCCCGGGACTAGCGGGATCAGCTCCTACAATGAGCAGTTCTTC. It yields the protein CASSNPGTSGISSYNEQFF.

The chain recombines TRBV2 with TRBJ2-3; 9 bases line up with TRBD2. Germline V gives CDR1 SNHLY, CDR2 FYNNEI. The V segment lost 5 bases and the J segment 4 bases; nucleotides outside the gene matches: 10. The CDR3 contains 16 residues. In nucleotides, the CDR3 is TGTGCCAGCAGTAGACTTCGGCGGGGGGGGTCAGATACGCAGTATTTT. It encodes CASSRLRRGGSDTQYF.

CDR3 nucleotide sequence: TGTGCCAGCTCACCTCGACAGGGCGCGCGTTACGAGCAGTACTTC. It yields the protein CASSPRQGARYEQYF. The chain carries TRBV18 and TRBJ2-7; the match to TRBD1 covers 7 bases. This CDR3 spans 15 amino acids. Trimming took 3 bases from V and 4 from J; bases not matched to a gene: 9. The germline gives CDR1 KGHSH, CDR2 LQKENI.

The V gene is TRBV24-1, the J gene TRBJ1-4; 7 bases are shared with TRBD1. Per germline, CDR1 KGHDR and CDR2 SFDVKD. Trimming cost V 4 bases and J 7 bases; bases outside gene matches: 5. The CDR3 has 14 residues. The CDR3 sequence: CATSEVWTGEKLFF. DNA of the CDR3: TGTGCCACCAGTGAGGTCTGGACAGGTGAAAAACTGTTTTTT.

V gene TRBV6-4 combines with J gene TRBJ1-5; the D is unclear. This CDR3 region has 13 residues. Trimming cost V 6 bases and J 6 bases, with 12 bases left between them. Germline V CDR1 and CDR2: MRHNA, SNTAGT. The CDR3 spells CASSVRVAQPQHF. CDR3 DNA: TGTGCCAGCAGCGTTCGGGTGGCTCAGCCCCAGCATTTT.

The chain joins TRBV18 to TRBJ2-7; D is ambiguous. V lost 0 bases, J lost 4 bases, and 13 bases lay in between. Germline V gene data show CDR1 as KGHSH and CDR2 as LQKENI. The CDR3 is 15 residues long. The CDR3: CASSPPSLYGYEQYF. The DNA of the CDR3 is TGTGCCAGCTCACCACCGTCTTTGTACGGGTACGAGCAGTACTTC.

The chain combines TRBV10-3 with TRBJ1-3; 9 bases fit TRBD1. This CDR3 comprises 14 residues. Germline V gene lookup returns CDR1 ENHRY and CDR2 SYGVKD. The junction had 3 bases not matched to a gene; V was cut back by 7 bases and J by 2 bases. CDR3 residues: CAIMGTGTGNTIYF. The CDR3 DNA is TGTGCCATCATGGGGACAGGGACTGGAAACACCATATATTTT.

This sequence joins TRBV24-1 and TRBJ2-1; perhaps TRBD1 as D (5 bases). The CDR3 runs 14 residues. V was clipped by 3 bases and J by 6 bases, with 11 bases between them. Germline V gene sequence: CDR1 KGHDR, CDR2 SFDVKD. DNA of the CDR3: TGTGCCACCAGTGATCCACAAGGGGTCAATGAGCAGTTCTTC. Its protein is CATSDPQGVNEQFF.

V gene TRBV2 combines with J gene TRBJ2-7, with no clear D. The CDR3 has 15 amino acids. Trimming pared 1 base from V and 3 bases from J, leaving 13 bases between. The V gene's germline CDR1 is SNHLY and CDR2 FYNNEI. CDR3 in amino acids: CASSEGLASIYEQYF. DNA of the CDR3: TGTGCCAGCAGTGAAGGACTCGCTAGTATCTACGAGCAGTACTTC. Supplemented by reference TRBV2 and TRBJ2-7, the full variable domain reads EPEVTQTPSHQVTQMGQEVILRCVPISNHLYFYWYRQILGQKVEFLVSFYNNEISEKSEIFDDQFSVERPDGSNFTLKIRSTKLEDSAMYFCASSEGLASIYEQYFGPGTRLTVT.

The chain's CDR3 is CATSDLPRTGNSGANVLTF. The CDR3 DNA follows: TGTGCCACCAGTGATTTGCCCAGGACAGGTAACTCTGGGGCCAACGTCCTGACTTTC. The chain employs TRBV24-1 and TRBJ2-6, with TRBD1 matching 7 bases. This CDR3 spans 19 amino acids. Germline assignment: CDR1 KGHDR and CDR2 SFDVKD. The junction had 7 bases not matched to a gene; V was cut back by 0 bases and J by 0 bases.

Details on this clone: Other DNA sequences in this specimen translate into the identical CDR3. The chain employs TRBV12-3 or TRBV12-4 and TRBJ2-3, with D possibly matching TRBD1 (6 bases). The CDR3 spans 13 residues. V was pared by 3 bases and J by 4 bases, with 8 bases between. The CDR3 coding sequence is TGTGCCAGCAGTTTGTCAGGGGCAGATACGCAGTATTTT. This gives the protein CASSLSGADTQYF.

This clone was counted a single time. This chain links TRBV10-1 with TRBJ1-1, with 9 bases aligning to TRBD1. J gave up 6 bases and V 6 bases, and 8 bases lay outside the gene matches. CDR1 is WNHNN, CDR2 SYGVQD, per germline (reference sequence). This CDR3 contains 14 residues. The CDR3 coding sequence is TGCGCCAGCAGGGGACAGGGTTTATTCGCTGAAGCTTTCTTT. Protein: CASRGQGLFAEAFF.

V usage is TRBV5-1 and J usage is TRBJ1-1; a possible D gene is TRBD1 (6 bases). The V end was cut by 2 bases, the J end by 2 bases, with 10 bases between. The CDR3 has 14 amino acids. In germline, CDR1 is SGHRS, CDR2 YFSETQ. CDR3 coding DNA: TGCGCCAGCAGCTTCCCGGACAGAAACACTGAAGCTTTCTTT. It codes for CASSFPDRNTEAFF.

Details on this clone: An end of the junction differs from the germline gene, which may be a read error. The chain couples TRBV3-1 (or the pseudogene TRBV3-2) to TRBJ2-3, with TRBD2 as a possible D gene (5 bases). Germline loops: CDR1 LGHDT, CDR2 YNNKEL (reference sequence). This CDR3 spans 13 amino acids. This CDR3 is CASSQASTNTQYF. The CDR3 bases are TGTGCCAGCAGCCAGGCTAGCACAAATACGCAGTATTTT.

The V and J genes are TRBV5-6 and TRBJ2-1, with TRBD1 matching over 12 bases. V lost 5 bases and J lost 1; bases outside the gene matches: 10. The CDR3 has 18 residues. Germline V CDR1 and CDR2: SGHDT, YYEEEE. The CDR3 DNA sequence: TGTGCCAGCAGAGGGACAGGGGGCCTGAGAGAGTCCTACAATGAGCAGTTCTTC. Protein sequence: CASRGTGGLRESYNEQFF.

This clone was detected only once. The rearrangement uses TRBV12-3 or TRBV12-4 and TRBJ1-2; 7 positions agree with TRBD1. CDR3 size: 12 residues. With 6 bases clipped from V and 2 bases from J, the junction kept 0 bases outside the gene matches. The CDR3 loop is CASRQGNYGYTF. CDR3 coding DNA: TGTGCCAGCAGACAGGGGAACTATGGCTACACCTTC.

The gene calls are TRBV29-1 and TRBJ2-1, with 8 bases lining up with TRBD2. The length of the CDR3 is 13 residues. V trimming: 7 bases; J trimming: 9 bases; junction bases outside the gene matches: 11. Per germline, CDR1 SQVTM and CDR2 ANQGSEA. The CDR3 sequence: CSAVPWTSPEQFF. The CDR3 bases are TGCAGCGCCGTCCCCTGGACTAGCCCTGAGCAGTTCTTC.

In regard to this clone: The same CDR3 is also encoded by other DNA sequences in this sample. The chain joins TRBV27 to TRBJ2-7; possibly TRBD2 for D (6 bases). Germline loops: CDR1 MNHEY, CDR2 SMNVEV (reference sequence). V lost 4 bases to trimming and J lost 2 bases, with 12 bases between them. The length of the CDR3 is 14 residues. DNA of the CDR3: TGTGCCAGCAGTTCGGGACTCTTTCCCTACGAGCAGTACTTC. Translating it yields CASSSGLFPYEQYF.

The chain is built from TRBV27 and TRBJ1-1, with 9 bases aligning to TRBD1. J gave up 2 bases and V 6 bases, and 10 bases lay outside the gene matches. Germline V CDR1 and CDR2: MNHEY, SMNVEV (reference sequence). This CDR3 spans 16 amino acids. CDR3: CASRRDRGETNTEAFF. The DNA for the CDR3 is TGTGCCAGCAGGCGCGACAGGGGGGAAACTAACACTGAAGCTTTCTTT.

The chain combines TRBV6-5 with TRBJ2-5; 12 nucleotides align to TRBD1. The germline CDR1 and CDR2 sequences are MNHEY and SVGAGI. The CDR3 covers 15 residues. Trimming at V came to 6 bases and at J to 3 bases, leaving 5 bases not matched to a gene. The CDR3 DNA is TGTGCCAGCAGACTTGGGACAGGGGGCAAAGAGACCCAGTACTTC. This translates into CASRLGTGGKETQYF.

This sequence joins TRBV6-1 and TRBJ2-1; TRBD1 agrees at 11 bases. The germline CDR1 and CDR2 sequences are MNHNS and SASEGT. The ends lost 1 base at V and 9 bases at J; junction bases unmatched: 8. The CDR3 loop spans 16 amino acids. DNA for the CDR3: TGTGCCAGCAGTGAAGACTGGGACAGGGGGAGTAGTGAGCAGTTCTTC. Translating it yields CASSEDWDRGSSEQFF.

The CDR3 DNA sequence: TGTGCCAGCAGCCTAGGGGCAGGCGGGGAGCTGTTTTTT. It is translated as CASSLGAGGELFF. This chain connects TRBV7-8 to TRBJ2-2; TRBD1 is a possible D gene (5 bases). The CDR3 covers 13 residues. The V end lost 5 bases, the J end lost 7 bases, and 11 bases lay between the germline ends. The germline V gene has CDR1 SGHVS and CDR2 FQNEAQ. The full variable domain, completed using reference TRBV7-8 and TRBJ2-2, is GAGVSQSPRYKVAKRGQDVALRCDPISGHVSLFWYQQALGQGPEFLTYFQNEAQLDKSGLPSDRFFAERPEGSVSTLKIQRTQQEDSAVYLCASSLGAGGELFFGEGSRLTVL.

As DNA, the CDR3 is TGTGCCACTGCCACAGGGGACTATGGCTACACCTTC. Amino acids: CATATGDYGYTF. The chain combines TRBV19 with TRBJ1-2; 7 positions agree with TRBD1. Germline trimming cut 10 bases from V and 3 bases from J; bases unmatched to any gene: 5. The CDR3 length is 12 residues. CDR1 is LNHDA and CDR2 is SQIVND in the germline V gene (reference sequence).

The chain recombines TRBV6-8 with TRBJ1-5, with TRBD1 matching over 9 bases. CDR1 is MNHGY and CDR2 is SAAAGT in the germline V gene. This CDR3 comprises 17 residues. The ends lost 0 bases at V and 5 bases at J; junction bases unmatched: 8. The CDR3 loop is CASSYSNPDRGDQPQHF. The CDR3 coding sequence is TGTGCCAGCAGTTACTCGAACCCGGACAGGGGTGATCAGCCCCAGCATTTT.

The chain carries TRBV15 and TRBJ2-3, with D perhaps TRBD2 (5 bases). The CDR3 totals 15 residues. Per germline, CDR1 LNHNV and CDR2 YYDKDF (reference sequence). V was shortened by 0 bases and J by 4 bases, with 11 bases between the two germline ends. The CDR3 protein is CATSRDLSGADTQYF. The CDR3, as DNA: TGTGCCACCAGCAGAGATCTATCCGGGGCAGATACGCAGTATTTT.